This T cell receptor beta chain emerged from a study of cytomegalovirus exposure and HLA in healthy donors. PCR primers comprised 60 Vbeta and 13 Jbeta primers. Generated by immunoSEQ multiplex PCR, the TCRdb table keeps only in-frame clones and is missing some. Its clone listing holds 95,000 to 150,000 clones. Sequencing was performed on PBMCs. This receptor was identified in a man aged 35-49 years in good health and CMV-seronegative.

The CDR3: CAVSTGGLNYGYTF. CDR3 bases: TGTGCCGTCTCGACAGGAGGTCTTAACTATGGCTACACCTTC. The chain combines TRBV10-3 with TRBJ1-2; D possibly corresponds to TRBD1 (6 bases). Germline assignment: CDR1 ENHRY and CDR2 SYGVKD. Trimming stripped 11 bases from V and 1 base from J, with 17 bases between. CDR3 length equals 14 residues.